This T cell receptor (beta chain) was captured in a study of T cell responses to AZD1222 COVID-19 vaccine. This clone was seen only once. Antigen: not known. Only in-frame clones appear in the TCRdb table, and some are missing; sequencing was by immunoSEQ multiplex PCR. The table has 80,000 to 90,000 clones, roughly 89% seen once. Trimming took 8 bases from V and 0 from J, leaving 10 bases between them. In germline, CDR1 is ENHRY, CDR2 SYGVKD. The CDR3 is made up of 13 amino acids. Study-wide points: Seropositive at baseline were only a handful of AZD1222 recipients.

The sequence derives from an adult in good health. The material was peripheral blood, obtained on day 0 of AZD1222 vaccination. V and J are TRBV10-3 and TRBJ1-1; D is perhaps TRBD1 (5 bases). The CDR3 DNA sequence: TGTGCCATCGGGGCAGCCATGAACACTGAAGCTTTCTTT. Translation gives CAIGAAMNTEAFF.